The source of this T cell receptor beta chain is a study of blood T cell repertoires in COVID-19. Generated by immunoSEQ multiplex PCR, the TCRdb table keeps only in-frame clones and is missing some. The sample yields about 300,000 clones, around 90% seen once. V lost 1 base, J lost 3 bases, and 14 bases lay in between. The length of the CDR3 is 16 residues. Germline V gene lookup returns CDR1 SGHNT and CDR2 YYREEE (reference sequence). The chain couples TRBV5-4 to TRBJ1-5, with D hard to call. The sequence was obtained from a woman in her 30s who had recovered from COVID-19. Sequenced sample: PBMCs or T cells enriched from blood (not recorded which). DNA of the CDR3: TGTGCCAGCAGCTTGTGGTCTAAATCGCCCAATCAGCCCCAGCATTTT. It yields the protein CASSLWSKSPNQPQHF.